The 13 T cell receptor beta chains given below trace back to one sample, sequenced in a study of shared clonotypes between healthy human individuals. Only in-frame clones appear in the TCRdb table, and some are missing; sequencing was by immunoSEQ multiplex PCR. There are about 640,000 clones in the sample; 72% occur only once, and under 2% lies in the top ten. The sample was memory CD4+ T cells sorted from blood. Subset: CD45RA-negative fraction. These TCRs come from a woman between 25 and 40 years old in good health.

This clone was counted at least ten times. This chain joins TRBV5-1 and TRBJ1-3; unclear D gene. V was cut by 2 bases and J by 0 bases, with 9 bases left in between. The germline gives CDR1 SGHRS, CDR2 YFSETQ. The CDR3 is 15 amino acids. CDR3 sequence: CASSFDTRSGNTIYF. The CDR3 nucleotides read TGCGCCAGCAGCTTCGACACTCGCTCTGGAAACACCATATATTTT.

This clone occurred a few times. This chain connects TRBV6-5 to TRBJ2-1; the match to TRBD1 covers 10 bases. Germline assignment: CDR1 MNHEY and CDR2 SVGAGI. The CDR3 totals 16 residues. With 4 bases clipped from V and 5 bases from J, the junction kept 8 bases outside the gene matches. CDR3 nucleotides: TGTGCCAGCAGTTTTCAACCGGGACAGGGGAACAATGAGCAGTTCTTC. This codes for CASSFQPGQGNNEQFF.

This chain connects TRBV28 to TRBJ2-5; D gene ambiguous. V lost 4 bases and J 2 bases, leaving 5 bases between the germline ends. Germline CDR1 is MDHEN and CDR2 is SYDVKM. The CDR3 contains 12 residues. CDR3 loop: CASSSQQETQYF. CDR3 coding DNA: TGTGCCAGCAGTTCACAGCAAGAGACCCAGTACTTC.

The chain links TRBV10-3 to TRBJ2-1; possible D gene TRBD2, 6 bases. The V end lost 6 bases, the J end lost 2 bases, and 11 bases lay between the germline ends. The CDR3 loop spans 14 amino acids. The germline V gene has CDR1 ENHRY and CDR2 SYGVKD. The CDR3 nucleotides read TGTGCCATCAGAGCGGAGGGTCCCTACAATGAGCAGTTCTTC. It specifies CAIRAEGPYNEQFF.

This chain connects TRBV5-1 to TRBJ2-5; TRBD2 aligns across 8 bases. The ends lost 0 bases at V and 1 base at J; junction bases unmatched: 5. This CDR3 region has 16 residues. The V gene's germline CDR1 is SGHRS and CDR2 YFSETQ. The CDR3 here is CASSLVLAGPQETQYF. Written as DNA, the CDR3 is TGCGCCAGCAGCTTGGTTCTAGCGGGCCCCCAAGAGACCCAGTACTTC.

This sequence joins TRBV28 and TRBJ1-1; tentative D call: TRBD1 (6 bases). Deletions cut 7 bases from V and 7 bases from J, with 16 bases between. The CDR3 has 13 amino acids. The V gene's germline CDR1 is MDHEN and CDR2 SYDVKM. CDR3: CASKNLGGFEAFF. CDR3 sequence (DNA): TGTGCCAGCAAAAACTTAGGGGGTTTTGAAGCTTTCTTT. Full variable domain (rest looked up from reference TRBV28 and TRBJ1-1): DVKVTQSSRYLVKRTGEKVFLECVQDMDHENMFWYRQDPGLGLRLIYFSYDVKMKEKGDIPEGYSVSREKKERFSLILESASTNQTSMYLCASKNLGGFEAFFGQGTRLTVV.

The V gene is TRBV10-3, the J gene TRBJ2-1; D gene ambiguous. With 4 bases removed from V and 5 bases from J, the gap between germline ends came to 15 bases. The germline gives CDR1 ENHRY, CDR2 SYGVKD. The CDR3 covers 15 residues. The CDR3 protein is CAISGGNRLDNEQFF. The CDR3 DNA is TGTGCCATCAGTGGCGGTAACCGGTTGGACAATGAGCAGTTCTTC.

The J gene is TRBJ2-1, the V gene TRBV29-1; 11 nucleotides line up with TRBD2. Unmatched junction bases numbered 3, after V lost 4 bases and J lost 7 bases. There are 13 residues in the CDR3. In germline, CDR1 is SQVTM, CDR2 ANQGSEA. CDR3 sequence: CSVASSGGNEQFF. The CDR3 bases are TGCAGCGTTGCTTCTAGCGGGGGGAATGAGCAGTTCTTC.

This sequence joins TRBV12-5 and TRBJ2-5, with 9 bases identical to TRBD2. The V segment lost 2 bases and the J segment 2 bases; nucleotides outside the gene matches: 0. CDR1 and CDR2 (germline): LGHNT, FRNRAP. The CDR3 totals 14 residues. This CDR3 is CASGLSGGQETQYF. CDR3 nucleotide sequence: TGTGCTAGTGGTTTGAGCGGGGGGCAAGAGACCCAGTACTTC.

The V call is TRBV6-5, the J call TRBJ2-1, with TRBD2 matching 9 bases. CDR3 length: 14 amino acids. In germline, CDR1 is MNHEY, CDR2 SVGAGI. The trim removed 5 bases at V and 5 bases at J, leaving 4 bases unmatched. CDR3 in DNA: TGTGCCAGCAGTCTAGCGGGACGCAACAATGAGCAGTTCTTC. Its translation is CASSLAGRNNEQFF.

The table lists this clone with a few counts. The rearrangement uses TRBV6-5 and TRBJ1-1; 8 bases map to TRBD1. Per germline, CDR1 MNHEY and CDR2 SVGAGI. Trimming took 4 bases from V and 4 from J; bases not matched to a gene: 5. The CDR3 sequence is 14 residues long. Here the CDR3 reads CASSFTGGGTEAFF. In DNA form, the CDR3 reads TGTGCCAGCAGTTTTACAGGGGGAGGCACTGAAGCTTTCTTT.

This chain joins TRBV6-1 and TRBJ2-7; tentatively, D is TRBD1 or TRBD2 (5 bases each). Looked up from germline, CDR1 is MNHNS and CDR2 is SASEGT. Trimming pared 7 bases from V and 1 base from J, leaving 14 bases between. CDR3 length: 14 residues. The CDR3 loop reads CASTPGTISYEQYF. The CDR3 DNA follows: TGTGCCAGCACCCCCGGGACCATATCCTACGAGCAGTACTTC.

The chain couples TRBV30 to TRBJ2-1; D gene uncertain. Trimming left V 5 bases short and J 2 bases short, with 10 bases between. Per germline, CDR1 GTSNPN and CDR2 SVGIG (reference sequence). CDR3 length equals 13 residues. CDR3 sequence (DNA): TGTGCCTGGCGACATGGGGCCTACAATGAGCAGTTCTTC. Translating it yields CAWRHGAYNEQFF.